These 9 T cell receptor beta chains originate from one sample sequenced in a study of T cell responses to AZD1222 COVID-19 vaccine. TCRdb keeps only in-frame clones here, not all; method: immunoSEQ multiplex PCR. Here the sample spans about 100,000 clones, 70% to 90% being singletons. This material consisted of peripheral blood, taken on day 0 of AZD1222 vaccination. These receptors all come from an adult in good health.

The rearrangement joins TRBV11-3 to TRBJ2-1; no reliable D call. The CDR3 has 15 residues. Trimming removed 3 bases from V and 1 base from J, with 10 bases in between. CDR1 is SGHNT, CDR2 YENEEA, per germline. The CDR3 loop reads CASSFGQVSYNEQFF. The DNA of the CDR3 is TGTGCCAGCAGCTTCGGCCAGGTGTCCTACAATGAGCAGTTCTTC.

The table lists this clone with a few counts. The chain is built from TRBV2 and TRBJ1-1, with 7 bases matching TRBD1. J lost 5 bases, V lost 2 bases, and 5 bases had no gene match. This CDR3 region has 14 residues. The germline gives CDR1 SNHLY, CDR2 FYNNEI. The CDR3 region has the DNA TGTGCCAGCAGTGAACAGGACAGGCTGACTGAAGCTTTCTTT. It translates to CASSEQDRLTEAFF.

Here the CDR3 reads CASSSWETQYF. DNA of the CDR3: TGTGCCAGCAGTTCTTGGGAGACCCAGTACTTC. The rearrangement links TRBV12-3 or TRBV12-4 to TRBJ2-5; no reliable D call. V lost 4 bases to trimming and J lost 5 bases, with 5 bases between them. The CDR3 loop spans 11 amino acids.

The chain uses TRBV2 and TRBJ1-1, with TRBD1 identical over 9 bases. With 5 bases clipped from V and 4 bases from J, the junction kept 5 bases outside the gene matches. The CDR3 consists of 14 residues. Germline loops: CDR1 SNHLY, CDR2 FYNNEI. The DNA of the CDR3 is TGTGCCAGCAGTAAGGGACAGGGAAGCACTGAAGCTTTCTTT. Its protein is CASSKGQGSTEAFF. Full variable domain (rest looked up from reference TRBV2 and TRBJ1-1): EPEVTQTPSHQVTQMGQEVILRCVPISNHLYFYWYRQILGQKVEFLVSFYNNEISEKSEIFDDQFSVERPDGSNFTLKIRSTKLEDSAMYFCASSKGQGSTEAFFGQGTRLTVV.

The rearrangement links TRBV6-6 to TRBJ2-3; 8 bases are shared with TRBD1. V lost 7 bases, J lost 6 bases, and 12 bases stayed unmatched. The germline CDR1 and CDR2 sequences are MNHNY and SVGAGI (reference sequence). The CDR3 length is 15 residues. The CDR3 DNA reads TGTGCCAGCACCCGTAAGGGACAGGTGATGGATACGCAGTATTTT. Amino acids: CASTRKGQVMDTQYF.

The chain combines TRBV19 with TRBJ2-1; TRBD2 aligns across 8 bases. J was trimmed by 1 base and V by 4 bases; bases with no gene match: 6. This CDR3 comprises 16 residues. Germline V gene sequence: CDR1 LNHDA, CDR2 SQIVND (reference sequence). The CDR3 nucleotides are TGTGCCAGTAGTAGAGAACGGGGGGGGTCCTACAATGAGCAGTTCTTC. Encoded protein: CASSRERGGSYNEQFF.

The chain recombines TRBV6-5 with TRBJ2-7, with unresolved D. This CDR3 region has 14 residues. V was clipped by 7 bases and J by 0 bases, with 13 bases between them. Per germline, CDR1 MNHEY and CDR2 SVGAGI. The CDR3 DNA reads TGTGCCAGCACCCAATCGGACGGCTCCTACGAGCAGTACTTC. Residues: CASTQSDGSYEQYF.

V and J are TRBV5-5 and TRBJ1-6; D perhaps matches TRBD1 (5 bases). Germline V gene lookup returns CDR1 SGHKS and CDR2 YYEKEE (reference sequence). The V and J ends lost 0 bases and 8 bases respectively, with 9 bases between them. The CDR3 is 14 amino acids. CDR3 coding DNA: TGTGCCAGCAGCTTGGGGACAACTCATTCACCCCTCCACTTT. This gives the protein CASSLGTTHSPLHF.

This chain joins TRBV6-5 and TRBJ1-1; 8 bases agree with TRBD1. CDR1 and CDR2 (germline): MNHEY, SVGAGI. This CDR3 spans 13 amino acids. With 10 bases clipped from V and 0 bases from J, the junction kept 4 bases outside the gene matches. The CDR3 DNA is TGTGCCACCCTGGGACAGGTGAACACTGAAGCTTTCTTT. It yields the protein CATLGQVNTEAFF.